The 31 T cell receptor beta chains given below trace back to one sample, sequenced in a study of blood T cell repertoires in COVID-19. TCRdb's table, derived via immunoSEQ multiplex PCR, lists solely in-frame clones and lacks some. Counted here are 250,000 to 300,000 clones, roughly 91% occurring once; the ten biggest clones make up 0.99%. The specimen was peripheral blood. The receptors were sampled from a woman aged 35 to 49 who had recovered from COVID-19.

The V gene is TRBV7-8, the J gene TRBJ1-5, with a possible D match to TRBD1 (6 bases). V dropped 7 bases and J dropped 0 bases, with 13 bases sitting between them. This CDR3 has 15 amino acids. Germline V lookup: CDR1 SGHVS, CDR2 FQNEAQ. The CDR3 region is CASTAQGNSNQPQHF. The CDR3, as DNA: TGTGCCAGCACCGCACAGGGCAATAGCAATCAGCCCCAGCATTTT.

The chain combines TRBV6-5 with TRBJ1-6; no clear D gene. The V and J ends lost 7 bases and 4 bases respectively, with 11 bases between them. Looked up from germline, CDR1 is MNHEY and CDR2 is SVGAGI. The CDR3 is made up of 14 amino acids. The CDR3 is CASTPRVYNSPLHF. CDR3 sequence (DNA): TGTGCCAGCACCCCTCGGGTGTATAATTCACCCCTCCACTTT.

This clone appeared a few times. The rearrangement joins TRBV30 to TRBJ1-4, with D perhaps TRBD1 (6 bases). Germline V gives CDR1 GTSNPN, CDR2 SVGIG (reference sequence). Trimming removed 4 bases at V and 5 bases at J, with 20 bases between. The CDR3 is 16 amino acids. The CDR3 is CAWTLGAGASNEKLFF. CDR3 DNA: TGTGCCTGGACCCTGGGGGCAGGGGCGTCCAATGAAAAACTGTTTTTT.

V gene TRBV6-5 combines with J gene TRBJ2-7, with D possibly being TRBD1 (6 bases). Germline CDR1 is MNHEY and CDR2 is SVGAGI. This CDR3 contains 12 residues. Deletions cut 10 bases from V and 4 bases from J, with 14 bases between. The CDR3 here is CATQEGQYEQYF. CDR3 DNA: TGTGCCACCCAAGAAGGACAGTACGAGCAGTACTTC.

The chain has TRBV6-2 or TRBV6-3 and TRBJ2-1; D possibly corresponds to TRBD2 (5 bases). Germline-derived CDR1 and CDR2 are MNHEY and SVGEGT. Trimming took 6 bases from V and 6 from J, leaving 18 bases between them. This CDR3 contains 15 residues. The CDR3 spells CASSPSGREGNEQFF. The CDR3 region has the DNA TGTGCCAGCAGCCCCTCGGGTCGAGAGGGCAATGAGCAGTTCTTC.

This chain joins TRBV9 and TRBJ2-7; TRBD2 matches at 7 bases. J was trimmed by 2 bases and V by 0 bases; bases with no gene match: 8. The CDR3 loop spans 16 amino acids. Germline-derived CDR1 and CDR2 are SGDLS and YYNGEE. The CDR3 protein is CASSVAPSSGPYEQYF. The CDR3 region has the DNA TGTGCCAGCAGCGTAGCCCCTTCTAGCGGTCCCTACGAGCAGTACTTC.

This clone was seen only once. This chain connects TRBV13 to TRBJ2-1; 11 bases are a match to TRBD2. The germline gives CDR1 PRHDT, CDR2 FYEKMQ (reference sequence). CDR3 length equals 17 residues. V gave up 6 bases and J gave up 8 bases; unmatched junction bases: 15. CDR3 amino acids: CASRPRGSGRARDEQFF. The CDR3 bases are TGTGCCAGCAGACCTCGGGGTAGCGGGAGGGCCAGGGATGAGCAGTTCTTC.

CDR3 amino acids: CASSLFGETQYF. The CDR3 bases are TGTGCCAGCAGTTTATTCGGAGAGACCCAGTACTTC. This rearrangement joins TRBV12-3 or TRBV12-4 to TRBJ2-5; D remains unclear. The V end lost 2 bases, the J end lost 4 bases, and 5 bases lay between the germline ends. The CDR3 runs 12 residues.

V and J are TRBV19 and TRBJ2-5; 7 positions match TRBD2. Germline V gene sequence: CDR1 LNHDA, CDR2 SQIVND (reference sequence). J gave up 4 bases and V 3 bases, and 14 bases lay outside the gene matches. The CDR3 extends over 17 amino acids. As DNA, the CDR3 is TGTGCCAGTAGTATGGGGGGGGGTCGGGCCTCCCCAGAGACCCAGTACTTC. Its translation: CASSMGGGRASPETQYF. Filled out from reference TRBV19 and TRBJ2-5, the complete variable domain reads DGGITQSPKYLFRKEGQNVTLSCEQNLNHDAMYWYRQDPGQGLRLIYYSQIVNDFQKGDIAEGYSVSREKKESFPLTVTSAQKNPTAFYLCASSMGGGRASPETQYFGPGTRLLVL.

V and J are TRBV10-3 and TRBJ2-1; maybe TRBD2 (5 bases). Trimming took 4 bases from V and 3 from J, leaving 10 bases between them. Germline CDR1 ENHRY, CDR2 SYGVKD. The CDR3 contains 14 residues. The CDR3: CAISGLADYNEQFF. The CDR3 DNA is TGTGCCATCAGTGGGCTAGCCGACTACAATGAGCAGTTCTTC.

This clone has just one count. The gene calls are TRBV15 and TRBJ2-1, with D perhaps TRBD1 (5 bases). Germline assignment: CDR1 LNHNV and CDR2 YYDKDF (reference sequence). This CDR3 spans 13 amino acids. V lost 7 bases and J lost 9, with 16 bases in between. The CDR3: CATKGQGPGEQFF. The CDR3 DNA reads TGTGCCACCAAGGGCCAGGGCCCGGGTGAGCAGTTCTTC.

The rearrangement uses TRBV11-2 and TRBJ2-1; 12 positions match TRBD2. The CDR3 length is 14 residues. Trimming took 10 bases from V and 10 from J; bases not matched to a gene: 11. Looked up from germline, CDR1 is SGHAT and CDR2 is FQNNGV. For the CDR3, the DNA is TGTGCCACCTCACTAGCGGGAGGAGAGGGGGAGCAGTTCTTC. Translated, it gives CATSLAGGEGEQFF.

The rearrangement links TRBV18 to TRBJ2-1; 8 bases match TRBD2. V was pared by 6 bases and J by 7 bases, with 5 bases of the junction left unmatched. CDR3 length: 13 residues. Germline CDR1 and CDR2: KGHSH and LQKENI. The CDR3 bases are TGTGCCAGCTCGCCCCGGGGGGGGAATGAGCAGTTCTTC. As protein: CASSPRGGNEQFF.

The chain is built from TRBV5-4 and TRBJ2-5, with a possible D match to TRBD1 (5 bases). The V gene lost 3 bases and the J gene lost 5 bases, with 14 bases spanning the gap. The CDR3 is made up of 14 amino acids. CDR1 SGHNT and CDR2 YYREEE come from the germline V gene (reference sequence). For the CDR3, the DNA is TGTGCCAGCAGCTCGGCAGGGCCCCGGGAGACCCAGTACTTC. It codes for CASSSAGPRETQYF. Drawing the rest from reference TRBV5-4 and TRBJ2-5, the complete variable domain is ETGVTQSPTHLIKTRGQQVTLRCSSQSGHNTVSWYQQALGQGPQFIFQYYREEENGRGNFPPRFSGLQFPNYSSELNVNALELDDSALYLCASSSAGPRETQYFGPGTRLLVL.

The rearrangement uses TRBV2 and TRBJ1-1; TRBD1 is a possible D gene (5 bases). This CDR3 spans 12 amino acids. Germline V gene data show CDR1 as SNHLY and CDR2 as FYNNEI. The V gene lost 3 bases and the J gene lost 10 bases, with 12 bases spanning the gap. The CDR3 DNA sequence: TGTGCCAGCAGTGAGTTTTGGCAGGGAGCTTTCTTT. Protein product: CASSEFWQGAFF.

The rearrangement links TRBV18 to TRBJ1-5, with D possibly matching TRBD1 (5 bases). The V and J ends lost 6 bases and 5 bases respectively, with 17 bases between them. In germline, CDR1 is KGHSH, CDR2 LQKENI. This CDR3 is 15 amino acids long. The CDR3 DNA follows: TGTGCCAGCTCCCCAGGGCGGGGGTCGGATCAGCCCCAGCATTTT. Its translation: CASSPGRGSDQPQHF.

The chain has TRBV11-3 and TRBJ2-3; D may be TRBD2 (7 bases). CDR1 is SGHNT and CDR2 is YENEEA in the germline V gene. Trimming took off 1 base at V and 0 bases at J, with 20 bases between the two ends. The CDR3 is made up of 19 amino acids. Here the CDR3 reads CASSLARGASGGSTDTQYF. In DNA, the CDR3 is TGTGCCAGCAGCTTAGCCCGGGGGGCTAGCGGAGGAAGCACAGATACGCAGTATTTT.

As to this clone: The same CDR3 is also encoded by other DNA sequences in this sample. The J gene is TRBJ2-7, the V gene TRBV4-2; 9 nucleotides align to TRBD1. The CDR3 consists of 14 residues. V lost 4 bases to trimming and J lost 4 bases; unmatched junction nucleotides: 5. Germline CDR1 and CDR2: LGHNA and YNFKEQ. CDR3 in amino acids: CASSPGQGTYEQYF. In DNA form, the CDR3 reads TGTGCCAGCAGCCCGGGACAGGGAACGTACGAGCAGTACTTC.

The V gene is TRBV6-5, the J gene TRBJ2-7; 7 bases are a match to TRBD2. Germline V CDR1 and CDR2: MNHEY, SVGAGI. With 6 bases clipped from V and 6 bases from J, the junction kept 8 bases outside the gene matches. The CDR3 loop spans 13 amino acids. Written as DNA, the CDR3 is TGTGCCAGCAGCTGGCAAACTAGCGCCGAGCAGTACGTC. Amino acid sequence: CASSWQTSAEQYV.

The V call is TRBV9, the J call TRBJ2-3; no reliable D call. The CDR3 extends over 11 amino acids. Germline CDR1 reads SGDLS; CDR2 reads YYNGEE. With 3 bases removed from V and 8 bases from J, the gap between germline ends came to 7 bases. The CDR3 protein is CASSALVTQYF. CDR3 bases: TGTGCCAGCAGCGCCCTTGTTACGCAGTATTTT.

The chain links TRBV6-2 or TRBV6-3 to TRBJ2-7, with a possible D match to TRBD1 (6 bases). Germline CDR1 reads MNHEY; CDR2 reads SVGEGT. The V gene lost 2 bases and the J gene lost 2 bases, with 10 bases spanning the gap. The CDR3 consists of 14 residues. CDR3 residues: CASSYGGHTYEQYV. The CDR3 bases are TGTGCCAGCAGTTACGGGGGACACACCTACGAGCAGTACGTC.

The rearrangement joins TRBV3-1 (or the pseudogene TRBV3-2) to TRBJ1-2; D possibly corresponds to TRBD1 (5 bases). V lost 1 base and J lost 5, with 14 bases in between. Germline CDR1 LGHDT, CDR2 YNNKEL (reference sequence). This CDR3 has 15 amino acids. CDR3 loop: CASSQGGVAGYGYTF. The CDR3 region has the DNA TGTGCCAGCAGCCAAGGGGGGGTTGCCGGGTATGGCTACACCTTC.

This clone was observed a single time. This chain uses TRBV6-1 with TRBJ2-7, with D unclear. Trimming shortened V by 3 bases and J by 4 bases, and 13 bases separated the two germline ends. The CDR3 loop spans 14 amino acids. Germline V gene data show CDR1 as MNHNS and CDR2 as SASEGT. This CDR3 reads CASSDGGQIYEQYF. The DNA of the CDR3 is TGTGCCAGCAGTGATGGTGGGCAGATATACGAGCAGTACTTC.

The chain employs TRBV2 and TRBJ2-7, with 8 bases fitting TRBD1. Looked up from germline, CDR1 is SNHLY and CDR2 is FYNNEI. V lost 7 bases and J lost 2; bases outside the gene matches: 10. This CDR3 is 15 amino acids long. The DNA for the CDR3 is TGTGCCAGCACCCGGGGGACAGGTGGGGCCTACGAGCAGTACTTC. Translating gives CASTRGTGGAYEQYF.

This chain uses TRBV19 with TRBJ1-2; tentative D call: TRBD1 (6 bases). This CDR3 is 11 amino acids long. Germline V lookup: CDR1 LNHDA, CDR2 SQIVND (reference sequence). The V end lost 11 bases, the J end lost 3 bases, and 10 bases lay between the germline ends. CDR3 in amino acids: CAAGGYYGYTF. CDR3 sequence (DNA): TGTGCCGCGGGGGGCTACTATGGCTACACCTTC. Full variable domain (outside the CDR3, taken from reference TRBV19 and TRBJ1-2): DGGITQSPKYLFRKEGQNVTLSCEQNLNHDAMYWYRQDPGQGLRLIYYSQIVNDFQKGDIAEGYSVSREKKESFPLTVTSAQKNPTAFYLCAAGGYYGYTFGSGTRLTVV.

The chain recombines TRBV7-8 with TRBJ2-1; possibly TRBD2 for D (5 bases). The V end lost 2 bases, the J end lost 2 bases, and 10 bases lay between the germline ends. This CDR3 has 15 residues. Germline-derived CDR1 and CDR2 are SGHVS and FQNEAQ. The CDR3 spells CASSLLGGPYNEQFF. CDR3 sequence (DNA): TGTGCCAGCAGCTTACTCGGAGGCCCCTACAATGAGCAGTTCTTC.

The CDR3 is CASSQVWPGREQFF. Written as DNA, the CDR3 is TGCGCCAGCAGCCAAGTTTGGCCCGGGAGGGAGCAGTTCTTC. The chain joins TRBV4-3 to TRBJ2-1, with 7 nucleotides matching TRBD2. The CDR3 is 14 amino acids. CDR1 is LGHNA and CDR2 is YSLEER in the germline V gene. V shed 1 base and J 10 bases; nucleotides not matched to a gene: 7.

For the CDR3, the DNA is TGTGCCAGCAGCTATCGAGTGGGACAGGGGGATTCCTACGAGCAGTACGTC. The encoded protein is CASSYRVGQGDSYEQYV. The chain is built from TRBV6-2 or TRBV6-3 and TRBJ2-7, with 11 bases fitting TRBD1. J was trimmed by 1 base and V by 6 bases; bases with no gene match: 11. The germline gives CDR1 MNHEY, CDR2 SVGEGT. The CDR3 spans 17 residues.

This clone was seen just once. The rearrangement uses TRBV11-2 and TRBJ1-5; the D is unclear. Per germline, CDR1 SGHAT and CDR2 FQNNGV. CDR3 size: 11 residues. V was shortened by 5 bases and J by 9 bases, with 8 bases between the two germline ends. Written as DNA, the CDR3 is TGTGCCAGCAGCCCCCGTTCGCCCCAGCATTTT. It is translated as CASSPRSPQHF.

The rearrangement joins TRBV5-1 to TRBJ1-2; 10 bases are shared with TRBD1. Germline CDR1 SGHRS, CDR2 YFSETQ. CDR3 length: 16 residues. J was trimmed by 3 bases and V by 1 base; bases with no gene match: 6. The CDR3 nucleotides read TGCGCCAGCAGCTTGTCCCCCGGACAGGGGGACTATGGCTACACCTTC. Its protein product is CASSLSPGQGDYGYTF.

Only one count was recorded for this clone. V is TRBV29-1 and J is TRBJ1-2; 9 nucleotides agree with TRBD1. The germline V gene encodes CDR1 SQVTM and CDR2 ANQGSEA. The CDR3 has 15 residues. J gave up 1 base and V 4 bases, and 7 bases lay outside the gene matches. The CDR3, as DNA: TGCAGCGTTGTAAACAGGGGGCAATTTAACTATGGCTACACCTTC. Encoded protein: CSVVNRGQFNYGYTF.